This T cell receptor beta chain was sequenced in a study of blood T cell repertoires in COVID-19. Study background: Samples representing acute and convalescent COVID-19 were sourced from the United States, Italy and Spain.

Germline trimming cut 7 bases from V and 4 bases from J; bases unmatched to any gene: 2. The CDR3 runs to 12 residues. Germline-derived CDR1 and CDR2 are SNHLY and FYNNEI. The method was immunoSEQ multiplex PCR; TCRdb's version includes in-frame clones alone and lacks a portion of them. Among hundreds of thousands of clones listed, 85% to 90% were seen once. This clonotype originated in a human donor in a cohort sampled during active COVID-19. V usage is TRBV2 and J usage is TRBJ2-7; 9 nucleotides agree with TRBD2. The sequenced sample consisted of peripheral blood. In nucleotides, the CDR3 is TGTGCCAGCATGCGGGGGGGGTACGAGCAGTACTTC. This sequence encodes CASMRGGYEQYF.